This T cell receptor (beta chain) was observed in a study of spatial heterogeneity in lung cancer. Turning to the study itself: The donors comprised 60 to 80 untreated early-stage non-small cell lung cancer patients. Those follow-up PBMC samples that were available underwent sequencing, at a median interval of approximately 22 months following resection. Study outcomes and limitations: Ubiquitous, expanded tumor-derived TCRs were more frequently observed in blood at resection than at follow-up.

V lost 6 bases, J lost 0 bases, and 9 bases lay in between. The germline V gene encodes CDR1 DFQATT and CDR2 SNEGSKA (reference sequence). This CDR3 is 12 amino acids long. This clonotype has more than one count but fewer than ten. The antigen remains undetermined. Each molecule of TCR cDNA was tagged with one unique molecular identifier. TCRdb redid the calling of the 5' RACE reads with MiXCR, one entry per CDR3 protein. The sample consists of about 120,000 distinct CDR3 sequences, 12% of them appearing once. Time point reported: blood at routine non-recurrence follow-up after resection. Whole RNA from tumor, nontumor lung or frozen PBMC was sequenced unsorted.

V usage is TRBV20-1 and J usage is TRBJ2-7; D is unresolved. This material consisted of PBMCs, taken at follow-up. This TCR derives from a male donor with early-stage non-small cell lung cancer. The CDR3 region is CSALMGSYEQYF. In DNA, the CDR3 is TGCAGTGCCCTTATGGGCTCCTACGAGCAGTACTTC.